Given below is one TCR beta chain in context. This record belongs to a study of T cell clonotyping in hematopoietic cell transplantation. About the study: Cytoreduction preceded collection of pretransplant recipient samples.

Trimming took off 0 bases at V and 2 bases at J, with 13 bases between the two ends. From germline, CDR1 is MNHEY and CDR2 SVGAGI. The CDR3 loop spans 16 amino acids. Here immunoSEQ multiplex PCR was the method, and the copy in TCRdb shows in-frame clones only, minus some. The sample has about 19,000 clones; approximately 80% are singletons. Time point specified: recipient sample about 28 days before transplant, after cytoreduction. This specimen consisted of peripheral blood mononuclear cells, obtained before stem cell transplant. The source is a man between 60 and 70 years old with acute myeloid leukemia. Some clones in this sample may be carry-over from other donors' samples. The V call is TRBV6-5, the J call TRBJ1-1, with D unresolved. In DNA form, the CDR3 reads TGTGCCAGCAGTTACTCGACCCCCCGGGATAACACTGAAGCTTTCTTT. This sequence encodes CASSYSTPRDNTEAFF.